This TCR beta chain appears in the sequencing data of a study of blood T cell repertoires in COVID-19. Overall study context: In each case, the material was cDNA or gDNA derived from T cells, B-cell-depleted T cells, or PBMCs.

Assay: immunoSEQ multiplex PCR; the TCRdb copy retains only in-frame clones and omits some. This sample has 250,000 to 300,000 clones; 86% occur once, and the top ten carry under 3.5%. Trimming removed 0 bases at V and 2 bases at J, with 7 bases between. The CDR3 consists of 14 residues. Germline lookup yields CDR1 GTSNPN and CDR2 SVGIG (reference sequence). The rearrangement uses TRBV30 and TRBJ2-2; the D is unclear. Specimen: peripheral blood. The receptor was derived from a young woman with active or convalescent COVID-19. CDR3 DNA sequence: TGTGCCTGGAGTGTTAGACTTAACACCGGGGAGCTGTTTTTT. This translates into CAWSVRLNTGELFF.